The sequence of this T cell receptor beta chain was determined in a study of T cells in women clearing cervical HPV infection. On this clone: The read terminates 3 residues ahead of where the CDR3 ends, so the germline J gene completes it.

Cervical HPV DNA detected by MY09/MY11 PCR, typed by dot-blot. This CDR3 contains 15 residues. With 3 bases removed from V and 2 bases from J, the gap between germline ends came to 11 bases. The germline V gene encodes CDR1 LNHDA and CDR2 SQIVND (reference sequence). Profiling relied on immunoSEQ multiplex PCR, and the TCRdb table lists in-frame clones only, not all of them. Recorded here are approximately 24,000 clones; the top ten clones represent 5.4%. The clonotype originates from a woman between 18 and 75 years old with a cervical HPV16 infection that either progressed to CIN3+ or cleared (not recorded which). What was sequenced was blood buffy coat. The V gene is TRBV19, the J gene TRBJ1-5, with a weak D call TRBD1 (5 bases). The CDR3 DNA, read in part, is TGTGCCAGTAGTATTGGGCCGGGGGGCAATCAGCCC. Its protein product is CASSIGPGGNQP. The entire CDR3 protein is CASSIGPGGNQPQHF.